The next 10 T cell receptor beta chains were all read from a single sample in a study of blood T cell repertoires in COVID-19. Some clones are missing from TCRdb's copy, which holds only in-frame ones; the method was immunoSEQ multiplex PCR. In the table there are 140,000 to 150,000 clones, 80% of which are singletons. The sequencing sample was made of peripheral blood. These receptors were collected from a man aged 65-85 years who had recovered from COVID-19.

The V gene is TRBV29-1, the J gene TRBJ2-7; 10 positions agree with TRBD1. With 1 base clipped from V and 5 bases from J, the junction kept 17 bases outside the gene matches. Germline CDR1 and CDR2: SQVTM and ANQGSEA. The CDR3 spans 18 residues. This CDR3 is CSVEGGLTGGAGNNEQYF. The CDR3 region has the DNA TGCAGCGTTGAAGGAGGTCTGACAGGGGGCGCAGGGAATAACGAGCAGTACTTC.

The chain employs TRBV4-1 and TRBJ2-7, with a weak D call TRBD2 (6 bases). V lost 1 base and J lost 3, with 16 bases in between. CDR1 is MGHRA, CDR2 YSYEKL, per germline. CDR3 length: 16 residues. CDR3 DNA: TGCGCCAGCAGCCAAGGTCTCGCGGGAAGGAGCTACGAGCAGTACTTC. It encodes CASSQGLAGRSYEQYF.

This chain joins TRBV3-1 (or the pseudogene TRBV3-2) and TRBJ2-5; weak D call: TRBD2 (6 bases). The CDR3 sequence is 15 residues long. Trimming pared 2 bases from V and 4 bases from J, leaving 14 bases between. Germline CDR1 reads LGHDT; CDR2 reads YNNKEL (reference sequence). The CDR3 region has the DNA TGTGCCAGCAGCCAACCCAGCGAGGAGGGAGAGACCCAGTACTTC. Translating gives CASSQPSEEGETQYF.

The rearrangement links TRBV3-1 (or the pseudogene TRBV3-2) to TRBJ2-2, with 13 bases aligning to TRBD2. Losses at the gene ends were 1 base for V and 8 bases for J; bases not matched to a gene: 13. The CDR3 length is 19 residues. Germline V gene sequence: CDR1 LGHDT, CDR2 YNNKEL (reference sequence). The CDR3 reads CASSQGTSGRAVISGELFF. The CDR3, as DNA: TGTGCCAGCAGCCAAGGCACTAGCGGGAGGGCCGTAATCTCTGGGGAGCTGTTTTTT.

The chain employs TRBV6-2 or TRBV6-3 and TRBJ2-7, with D unresolved. CDR1 is MNHEY and CDR2 is SVGEGT in the germline V gene. The V and J ends lost 6 bases and 3 bases respectively, with 9 bases between them. The CDR3 covers 12 residues. The CDR3 loop is CASSNPGYEQYF. The CDR3 nucleotides are TGTGCCAGCAGCAACCCGGGCTACGAGCAGTACTTC.

This chain links TRBV2 with TRBJ2-6; a weak D match, TRBD2 (5 bases). There are 17 residues in the CDR3. Between the trimmed V and J ends, which lost 2 bases and 0 bases, there was a span of 11 bases. CDR1 is SNHLY, CDR2 FYNNEI, per germline. CDR3: CASSEPGSPSGANVLTF. The CDR3 DNA reads TGTGCCAGCAGTGAACCGGGGTCTCCCTCTGGGGCCAACGTCCTGACTTTC.

V gene TRBV4-1 combines with J gene TRBJ2-3; the match to TRBD2 covers 15 bases. The CDR3 has 19 amino acids. The germline V gene has CDR1 MGHRA and CDR2 YSYEKL. The ends lost 2 bases at V and 3 bases at J; junction bases unmatched: 9. The CDR3 DNA reads TGCGCCAGCAGCCAATCCGGGACTAGCGGGAGGCGGGGGACAGATACGCAGTATTTT. It codes for CASSQSGTSGRRGTDTQYF.

This chain connects TRBV12-3 or TRBV12-4 to TRBJ2-1, with D possibly TRBD1 on 6 matching bases. Trimming cost V 3 bases and J 6 bases, with 9 bases left between them. CDR3 length: 13 residues. CDR3 sequence: CASSLAQGNEQFF. The CDR3 region has the DNA TGTGCCAGCAGTTTGGCACAGGGCAATGAGCAGTTCTTC.

Only one count was recorded for this clone. This chain uses TRBV4-1 with TRBJ2-5; 9 bases match TRBD1. CDR3 length: 16 residues. J was trimmed by 0 bases and V by 3 bases; bases with no gene match: 5. Germline V gene lookup returns CDR1 MGHRA and CDR2 YSYEKL. The CDR3 loop reads CASSHTGGLDQETQYF. The CDR3, as DNA: TGCGCCAGCAGCCATACAGGGGGCCTGGACCAAGAGACCCAGTACTTC.

V is TRBV7-8 and J is TRBJ1-6; 7 nucleotides match TRBD1. The V gene's germline CDR1 is SGHVS and CDR2 FQNEAQ. Germline trimming cut 5 bases from V and 8 bases from J; bases unmatched to any gene: 9. The CDR3 totals 15 residues. In DNA, the CDR3 is TGTGCCAGCAGCCCACAAACAGGGGAGGATTCACCCCTCCACTTT. Translated: CASSPQTGEDSPLHF.